Listed here are 2 T cell receptor beta chains from one sample, sequenced in a study of blood T cell repertoires in COVID-19. The method was immunoSEQ multiplex PCR; TCRdb's version includes in-frame clones alone and lacks a portion of them. The table has almost 100,000 clones, around nine tenths seen once. Sequencing used peripheral blood. These receptors all come from a man between 50 and 59 years old with acute or convalescent COVID-19.

This clone came up once. J is TRBJ1-1 and V is TRBV19, with a tentative D call TRBD1 (6 bases). Germline-derived CDR1 and CDR2 are LNHDA and SQIVND (reference sequence). The CDR3 totals 13 residues. The V gene lost 6 bases and the J gene lost 1 base, with 9 bases spanning the gap. DNA of the CDR3: TGTGCCAGTAGCCCACAGGGGAACACTGAAGCTTTCTTT. Translated: CASSPQGNTEAFF.

V gene TRBV27 combines with J gene TRBJ2-7; 8 positions agree with TRBD1. CDR1 MNHEY and CDR2 SMNVEV come from the germline V gene (reference sequence). With V trimmed by 3 bases and J by 2 bases, 6 bases remained unmatched. The CDR3 has 15 amino acids. CDR3 sequence reads: CASSFRQGRPYEQYF. As DNA, the CDR3 is TGTGCCAGCAGTTTCCGACAGGGGCGACCCTACGAGCAGTACTTC.